This T cell receptor (beta chain) was identified during a study of vaccination and CD4 T cells after COVID-19 (dated by TCRdb to 2022 to 2024). Notes on the research overall: SARS-CoV-2 positivity had been established in the convalescent patients by nasal swab PCR, and mild disease was recorded in about 9 of these patients and severe disease in one. In 9 to 11 COVID-19 convalescent patients and a handful of infection-naive healthy vaccine recipients, researchers compared the spike-specific CD4+ TCR repertoire from before mRNA vaccination with the repertoire from after. The cultures were stimulated with overlapping spike peptide pools from SARS-CoV-2 and from the common cold coronaviruses HCoV-NL63, HCoV-OC43 and HCoV-229E. The convalescent cohort comprised six males and four females, including two Hispanic individuals, seven Caucasians, two Asians and one multiracial person. Control cultures received a CEFX viral epitope pool as the positive control, an HIV-1 Nef peptide pool as the negative control, or no peptide. Post-COVID blood samples were collected from convalescent patients a median of around 100 days after diagnosis, with a range of about 35 to 170 days. For a few convalescent patients, samples were collected at an early post-vaccination timepoint (day 14) as well as at a late post-vaccination timepoint (days 161 to 241). Post-vaccine blood samples were collected a median of approximately 77 days after the second vaccine dose, ranging from about 14 to 241 days. Two doses of either the Pfizer-BioNTech BNT162b2 vaccine (n=8) or the Moderna mRNA-1273 vaccine (n=2) were administered to participants. Points the paper makes about the study in general: The median number of SARS-CoV-2-reactive clonotypes rose from about 23 after infection to roughly 38 after vaccination, but the change was not significant. Among the post-vaccine SARS-CoV-2-reactive clones in convalescent patients, a median around 85% showed up only after vaccination, which suggests vaccine-specific priming. Nearly all vaccine-specific clones in convalescent patients (304 of 307) were mono-reactive for SARS-CoV-2 spike rather than cross-reactive with common cold coronaviruses. The number of convalescent patients in the study was relatively small, and the study did not examine early timepoints following natural infection.

The method was PCR. TCR sequencing of DNA from cultured CD4+ T cells used the Oncomine TCR Beta short-read assay at the Johns Hopkins FTIC core. The QIAamp micro DNA kit was used to extract genomic DNA from the cultured CD4+ T cells. Oncomine TCR Beta libraries from cultured CD4+ T cells were pooled with unique dual indexes and sequenced on an Illumina iSeq 100. The source study handled its data this way. Non-productive sequences were removed, and CDR3s that did not start with C, did not end with F or W, or were shorter than 7 amino acids were discarded. Antigen-specific clonotypes were identified using the MANAFEST web application through comparison of peptide-stimulated wells with reference and other culture wells. To be called positive, a clone needed an FDR below 0.05, an odds ratio above 5, and a productive frequency above 0.1% in at least two of three replicate wells. Clonotypes that were significantly expanded in both SARS-CoV-2 spike wells and at least one common cold coronavirus spike condition were defined as cross-reactive. CDR3 homology was assessed with Levenshtein distances (stringdist) and unrooted phylogenetic trees (ape) in R version 3.6.1. The public reads were reanalyzed by TCRdb: fastp trimming at Q25, MiXCR alignment, in-frame beta chains only. A single entry per CDR3 protein holds the most common genes and DNA from its merged rows. These V and J calls originate from TCRdb's pipeline instead of the authors' own analysis. This sample comprises tens of thousands of distinct CDR3 sequences, 28% of them detected only once. Clones ranked in the top ten supply under 8.5% of the sample.

The time point label on this specimen signifies: late sampling 161 to 241 days after vaccination in three convalescent patients. The treatment or condition label, read with the paper, signifies: approximately 11-day PBMC culture with coronavirus spike peptide pools or control peptides (ViraFEST assay). The ViraFEST assay was used in the study, in which antigen-specific T cells were expanded with peptide pools and expanded clonotypes were subsequently identified by TCR sequencing. Positive SARS-CoV-2 PCR tests in the convalescent patients dated from March to December 2020, before Alpha, Beta and Delta variants emerged in the United States. Each well held 2 million or so PBMCs cultured in IMDM containing approximately 5.3% human AB serum and approximately 9.8 IU/ml IL-2, with 8 to 10 ug/ml peptide pools added. On days 3 and 7, half of the culture medium was replaced with fresh IL-2-containing medium. CD4+ T cells were isolated after roughly 9 days of culture through negative selection using the EasySep CD4+ T cell isolation kit. PBMCs were separated from whole blood using Ficoll-Paque Plus gradient centrifugation and then either used fresh or cryopreserved at -140C. Each culture condition was generally run in triplicate wells.

Concerning this clonotype itself: The target of this receptor is not known. No much larger clone is present one base from it, and per-base qualities are unavailable.

The germline ends are 19 bases apart after V is trimmed by 7 bases and J by 7 bases. From the germline V gene, CDR1 is SNHLY and CDR2 is FYNNEI. CDR3 length: 14 amino acids, cysteine to phenylalanine. Only the CDR3 region is kept as DNA, spanning 42 bases read in frame from base 1. This receptor chain uses TRBV2 and TRBJ2-5; the D gene cannot be resolved reliably. The source material was CD4+ T cells from blood, cultured in vitro, sampled about 7 months after SARS-CoV-2 vaccination. The clonotype originates from a human donor who had recovered from COVID-19. The CDR3 here reads CASTPVEATGTQYF. Read as DNA, the sequence is TGTGCCAGCACCCCAGTCGAGGCCACGGGGACCCAGTACTTC.